This passage covers 19 T cell receptor beta chains from one sample sequenced in a study of blood T cell repertoires in COVID-19. Assay used: immunoSEQ multiplex PCR; TCRdb lists only in-frame clones, some missing. The sample comprises 200,000 to 250,000 clones, about 76% of which are singletons, and around 9% rests with the top ten. The specimen sequenced was PBMCs or T cells enriched from blood (not recorded which). The receptors originated from a woman aged 45-65 years with acute COVID-19.

This chain connects TRBV6-5 to TRBJ1-2; 8 bases line up with TRBD1. V lost 7 bases to trimming and J lost 8 bases; unmatched junction nucleotides: 15. The CDR3 loop spans 15 amino acids. Looked up from germline, CDR1 is MNHEY and CDR2 is SVGAGI. The CDR3 region is CASTPGQEGRKGYTF. Here the CDR3 DNA reads TGTGCCAGCACCCCGGGACAGGAGGGTCGTAAGGGCTACACCTTC.

V gene TRBV2 combines with J gene TRBJ2-2; TRBD1 matches 9 bases. The CDR3 runs to 15 residues. Trimming removed 6 bases from V and 0 bases from J; junction bases left unmatched: 2. Germline CDR1 is SNHLY and CDR2 is FYNNEI. CDR3 residues: CASRGQGANTGELFF. CDR3 sequence (DNA): TGTGCCAGCAGGGGACAGGGCGCGAACACCGGGGAGCTGTTTTTT.

The V call is TRBV7-6, the J call TRBJ1-1; 9 bases line up with TRBD1. Germline CDR1 and CDR2: SGHVS and FNYEAQ. The CDR3 length is 17 residues. J was trimmed by 1 base and V by 5 bases; bases with no gene match: 11. In DNA form, the CDR3 reads TGTGCCAGCAGCCCCCGGGGACAGGGCGCGGGGAACACTGAAGCTTTCTTT. Translation: CASSPRGQGAGNTEAFF.

This rearrangement joins TRBV10-3 to TRBJ2-3, with 15 bases lining up with TRBD2. V dropped 4 bases and J dropped 4; count of bases not matched to a gene: 6. Germline CDR1 and CDR2: ENHRY and SYGVKD. The CDR3 spans 17 residues. The CDR3 loop is CAISAWTSGGDSDTQYF. CDR3 nucleotide sequence: TGTGCCATCAGTGCCTGGACTAGCGGGGGGGATTCAGATACGCAGTATTTT.

The rearrangement links TRBV28 to TRBJ2-7; no clear D. Per the germline V gene, CDR1 is MDHEN and CDR2 is SYDVKM. CDR3 length: 12 residues. Trimming stripped 10 bases from V and 1 base from J, with 11 bases between. The CDR3 coding sequence is TGTGCCACCGCCATTCTATCCTACGAGCAGTACTTC. Encoded protein: CATAILSYEQYF.

CDR3 bases: TGTGCCAGCAGCCTAGACGGGAGCGAGCAGTACTTC. This translates into CASSLDGSEQYF. The chain has TRBV7-3 and TRBJ2-7, with D possibly matching TRBD2 (6 bases). Trimming left V 5 bases short and J 6 bases short, with 11 bases between. Germline-derived CDR1 and CDR2 are SGHTA and FQGTGA. The CDR3 runs 12 residues.

This clone has only a few counts. This sample includes further DNA sequences coding for the same CDR3. The chain has TRBV7-2 and TRBJ2-5; TRBD2 matches at 16 bases. With V trimmed by 5 bases and J by 5 bases, 5 bases remained unmatched. CDR3 size: 16 residues. Germline lookup yields CDR1 SGHTA and CDR2 FQGNSA. CDR3 sequence: CASSKGLAGGRETQYF. The DNA for the CDR3 is TGTGCCAGCAGCAAGGGACTAGCGGGAGGGCGGGAGACCCAGTACTTC.

The chain recombines TRBV10-3 with TRBJ1-1; D is unresolved. V was shortened by 2 bases and J by 4 bases, with 11 bases between the two germline ends. Germline loops: CDR1 ENHRY, CDR2 SYGVKD. The CDR3 has 14 amino acids. In DNA, the CDR3 is TGTGCCATCAGTGAGACGGCGGGCGTCACTGAAGCTTTCTTT. Encoded protein: CAISETAGVTEAFF.

The genes are TRBV5-1 and TRBJ2-7, with TRBD1 as a possible D gene (5 bases). Germline CDR1 is SGHRS and CDR2 is YFSETQ. The V and J ends lost 4 bases and 6 bases respectively, with 11 bases between them. This CDR3 is built from 12 residues. The chain's CDR3 is CASSPGFGEQYF. The CDR3 coding sequence is TGCGCCAGCAGCCCAGGGTTCGGCGAGCAGTACTTC.

The chain couples TRBV15 to TRBJ1-2, with TRBD1 matching over 7 bases. CDR1 and CDR2 from the germline V gene are LNHNV and YYDKDF (reference sequence). V gave up 3 bases and J gave up 7 bases; unmatched junction bases: 8. This CDR3 region has 14 residues. The CDR3 DNA follows: TGTGCCACCAGCAGGTGGACAGGTCCCAGTGGCTACACCTTC. Translation: CATSRWTGPSGYTF.

The chain links TRBV27 to TRBJ2-1; TRBD2 is a possible D gene (5 bases). The CDR3 covers 15 residues. From germline, CDR1 is MNHEY and CDR2 SMNVEV (reference sequence). V lost 6 bases and J lost 2, with 14 bases in between. The CDR3 coding sequence is TGTGCCAGCAGCAGAGGCGGGCGAACCTACAATGAGCAGTTCTTC. Translated: CASSRGGRTYNEQFF.

This sequence joins TRBV20-1 and TRBJ1-6, with D perhaps TRBD1 (6 bases). Trimming removed 3 bases at V and 3 bases at J, with 9 bases between. CDR3 size: 14 residues. CDR1 is DFQATT and CDR2 is SNEGSKA in the germline V gene (reference sequence). The CDR3 spells CSASNRDYNSPLHF. CDR3 sequence (DNA): TGCAGTGCTAGTAACAGGGACTATAATTCACCCCTCCACTTT.

The chain combines TRBV5-1 with TRBJ2-3; 7 bases align to TRBD1. From germline, CDR1 is SGHRS and CDR2 YFSETQ. The trim removed 5 bases at V and 5 bases at J, leaving 8 bases unmatched. The CDR3 spans 14 residues. CDR3 sequence (DNA): TGCGCCAGCAGACAACAGGGGTCCGGAGATACGCAGTATTTT. It yields the protein CASRQQGSGDTQYF.

V and J are TRBV25-1 and TRBJ2-5, with D unclear. V was pared by 4 bases and J by 5 bases, with 5 bases between. This CDR3 is built from 11 residues. Germline V CDR1 and CDR2: MGHDK, SYGVNS. CDR3 sequence: CASSVLETQYF. The CDR3 bases are TGTGCCAGCAGTGTCCTTGAGACCCAGTACTTC.

The chain uses TRBV5-1 and TRBJ1-2, with 12 positions matching TRBD1. Germline V CDR1 and CDR2: SGHRS, YFSETQ. V gave up 7 bases and J gave up 3 bases; unmatched junction bases: 7. The CDR3 consists of 15 residues. The DNA of the CDR3 is TGCGCCAGCGGGACAGGGGGCTTGATGGACTATGGCTACACCTTC. Amino acid sequence: CASGTGGLMDYGYTF.

This chain uses TRBV28 with TRBJ2-3; 13 bases are shared with TRBD2. The J segment lost 8 bases and the V segment lost 6 bases, leaving 11 bases of the junction unmatched. The length of the CDR3 is 16 residues. Germline CDR1 and CDR2: MDHEN and SYDVKM. CDR3 in amino acids: CASRIRGLAGAVTQYF. CDR3 nucleotides: TGTGCCAGCAGGATCCGAGGACTAGCGGGGGCCGTTACGCAGTATTTT.

The chain uses TRBV21-1 and TRBJ2-7; the table's D gene call, TRBD2, was not cross checked with the DNA. TRBV21-1 is marked as a pseudogene. The length of the CDR3 is 14 residues. The CDR3 nucleotides read TGTGCCAGCACCGGATTCCTGGGAGGCTACGAGCAGTACTTC. It is translated as CASTGFLGGYEQYF.

Comment on this clone: This specimen includes other DNA sequences encoding the same CDR3. V gene TRBV5-1 combines with J gene TRBJ2-5, with D uncertain. The V end lost 4 bases, the J end lost 2 bases, and 3 bases lay between the germline ends. Looked up from germline, CDR1 is SGHRS and CDR2 is YFSETQ. This CDR3 comprises 11 residues. The CDR3 sequence is CASSTQETQYF. CDR3 in DNA: TGCGCCAGCAGCACACAAGAGACCCAGTACTTC.

The rearrangement links TRBV12-3 or TRBV12-4 to TRBJ1-1, with D perhaps matching TRBD1 (5 bases). The CDR3 is 13 amino acids. Trimming removed 3 bases at V and 5 bases at J, with 10 bases between. In DNA form, the CDR3 reads TGTGCCAGCAGTTTCCCAGGGCGGACTGAAGCTTTCTTT. This gives the protein CASSFPGRTEAFF.